The 8 T cell receptor beta chains given below trace back to one sample, sequenced in a study of blood T cell repertoires in COVID-19. Sequencing used immunoSEQ multiplex PCR; TCRdb keeps in-frame clones, though not all of them. Seen here are approximately 67,000 clones, about nine tenths observed once, and the top ten hold just over 8%. Sequencing was performed on peripheral blood. All receptors derive from a man aged 45 to 65 with active COVID-19.

This chain connects TRBV18 to TRBJ1-1; TRBD1 aligns across 9 bases. The germline CDR1 and CDR2 sequences are KGHSH and LQKENI. V was clipped by 1 base and J by 5 bases; unmatched bases: 8. The CDR3 is 16 residues long. In DNA, the CDR3 is TGTGCCAGCTCACCACGAGGACAGGGGCATACTACTGAAGCTTTCTTT. Protein product: CASSPRGQGHTTEAFF.

The chain carries TRBV5-1 and TRBJ1-1; D possibly corresponds to TRBD1 (6 bases). The CDR3 extends over 16 amino acids. Looked up from germline, CDR1 is SGHRS and CDR2 is YFSETQ. With 0 bases removed from V and 1 base from J, the gap between germline ends came to 13 bases. DNA for the CDR3: TGCGCCAGCAGCTTGGGGCTAGGGGGGGCGAACACTGAAGCTTTCTTT. This encodes CASSLGLGGANTEAFF.

This sequence joins TRBV24-1 and TRBJ2-3, with 10 positions matching TRBD2. Germline loops: CDR1 KGHDR, CDR2 SFDVKD. With 3 bases clipped from V and 1 base from J, the junction kept 3 bases outside the gene matches. This CDR3 comprises 16 residues. The CDR3 loop reads CATSDPGTSGTDTQYF. Here the CDR3 DNA reads TGTGCCACCAGTGATCCGGGGACTAGCGGCACAGATACGCAGTATTTT.

The rearrangement links TRBV9 to TRBJ1-1; TRBD1 matches 7 bases. Germline V gene data show CDR1 as SGDLS and CDR2 as YYNGEE. The CDR3 runs 14 residues. J gave up 2 bases and V 0 bases, and 1 base lay outside the gene matches. The CDR3 nucleotides read TGTGCCAGCAGCGTAGCAGGGGGAAACACTGAAGCTTTCTTT. Translated, it gives CASSVAGGNTEAFF.

The V call is TRBV5-6, the J call TRBJ2-1, with D tentatively TRBD1 (5 bases). Trimming stripped 4 bases from V and 4 bases from J, with 12 bases between. Germline V gives CDR1 SGHDT, CDR2 YYEEEE. This CDR3 contains 14 residues. This CDR3 is CASSPEGEYNEQFF. Written as DNA, the CDR3 is TGTGCCAGCAGCCCCGAAGGGGAATACAATGAGCAGTTCTTC.

This clone showed up just once. The chain employs TRBV5-6 and TRBJ1-2; D remains ambiguous. The CDR3 extends over 15 amino acids. V was trimmed by 0 bases and J by 2 bases, leaving 11 bases between them. Looked up from germline, CDR1 is SGHDT and CDR2 is YYEEEE. The CDR3 region has the DNA TGTGCCAGCAGCTTGGAGGAGGTAGGGAACTATGGCTACACCTTC. It encodes CASSLEEVGNYGYTF.

V and J are TRBV28 and TRBJ1-2, with D possibly TRBD1 on 6 matching bases. The CDR3 is 13 amino acids. Germline CDR1 MDHEN, CDR2 SYDVKM. Trimming left V 3 bases short and J 4 bases short, with 9 bases between. This CDR3 is CASSFGQSYGYTF. In DNA form, the CDR3 reads TGTGCCAGCAGTTTCGGACAGAGCTATGGCTACACCTTC.

The CDR3 sequence is CASSSQGRGNQPQHF. CDR3 sequence (DNA): TGTGCCAGCAGTTCGCAGGGTAGGGGCAATCAGCCCCAGCATTTT. The rearrangement joins TRBV28 to TRBJ1-5, with D possibly TRBD1 on 5 matching bases. Germline CDR1 is MDHEN and CDR2 is SYDVKM. The V end was cut by 4 bases, the J end by 2 bases, with 12 bases between. The CDR3 has 15 amino acids.